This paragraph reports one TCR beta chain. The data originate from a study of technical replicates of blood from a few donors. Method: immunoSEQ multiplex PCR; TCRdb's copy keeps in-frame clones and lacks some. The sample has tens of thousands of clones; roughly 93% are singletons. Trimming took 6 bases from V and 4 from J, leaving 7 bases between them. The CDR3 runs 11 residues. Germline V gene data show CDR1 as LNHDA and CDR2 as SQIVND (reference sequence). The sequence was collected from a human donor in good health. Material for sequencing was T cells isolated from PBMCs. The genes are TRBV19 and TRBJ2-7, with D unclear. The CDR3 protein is CASRSGYEQYF. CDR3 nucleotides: TGTGCCAGTAGATCGGGTTACGAGCAGTACTTC.